These 10 T cell receptor beta chains share one sample of origin, sequenced in a study of OX40 agonist ivuxolimab in advanced cancers. Sequencing was performed with immunoSEQ multiplex PCR; in TCRdb, only in-frame clones are kept and a portion is missing. Of tens of thousands of clones in the sample, more than 75% were seen once. The source material was CD4+ or CD8+ T cells sorted from blood, sampled in a trial of the OX40 agonist ivuxolimab. The receptor set was obtained from an adult with an advanced solid tumor such as melanoma, head and neck, liver or kidney cancer.

The chain recombines TRBV18 with TRBJ2-3, with D tentatively TRBD2 (6 bases). Germline CDR1 and CDR2: KGHSH and LQKENI. There are 17 residues in the CDR3. The ends were cut back, 2 bases at V and 0 bases at J, with 15 bases in the middle. CDR3 protein: CASSPTVSGQSTDTQYF. In nucleotides, the CDR3 is TGTGCCAGCTCACCAACCGTAAGCGGGCAGAGCACAGATACGCAGTATTTT.

This clone has just a few counts. This chain joins TRBV7-2 and TRBJ2-3; D is uncertain. Germline CDR1 SGHTA, CDR2 FQGNSA. There are 16 residues in the CDR3. V lost 1 base and J 1 base, leaving 12 bases between the germline ends. In DNA, the CDR3 is TGTGCCAGCAGCTTAGTCTCGTCGTTTGGCACAGATACGCAGTATTTT. This translates into CASSLVSSFGTDTQYF.

The rearrangement joins TRBV6-5 to TRBJ2-7; 7 bases agree with TRBD2. This CDR3 spans 14 amino acids. Germline CDR1 is MNHEY and CDR2 is SVGAGI. V trimming: 5 bases; J trimming: 4 bases; junction bases outside the gene matches: 8. The CDR3 coding sequence is TGTGCCAGCAGTGCGGGAACTAGCGAGTACGAGCAGTACTTC. This translates into CASSAGTSEYEQYF.

CDR3 coding DNA: TGTGCCACCAGCAGAGGCGCCGGGACAGGGTTGGAGACCCAGTACTTC. It yields the protein CATSRGAGTGLETQYF. The chain employs TRBV15 and TRBJ2-5, with 9 bases aligning to TRBD1. There are 16 residues in the CDR3. V lost 1 base to trimming and J lost 5 bases; unmatched junction nucleotides: 8. Looked up from germline, CDR1 is LNHNV and CDR2 is YYDKDF (reference sequence).

V gene TRBV4-1 combines with J gene TRBJ2-5, with 12 nucleotides matching TRBD1. The ends lost 1 base at V and 7 bases at J; junction bases unmatched: 13. This CDR3 is built from 18 residues. Germline V gene data show CDR1 as MGHRA and CDR2 as YSYEKL. CDR3 sequence reads: CASSQAPGQGAPWRTQYF. CDR3 nucleotide sequence: TGCGCCAGCAGCCAAGCTCCGGGACAGGGGGCCCCGTGGCGGACCCAGTACTTC.

This clone was picked up one time. This chain joins TRBV5-4 and TRBJ2-7, with 8 bases identical to TRBD2. Germline V gene sequence: CDR1 SGHNT, CDR2 YYREEE (reference sequence). The CDR3 consists of 14 residues. V gave up 4 bases and J gave up 7 bases; unmatched junction bases: 10. This chain's CDR3 is CASSPGGALYEQYF. Written as DNA, the CDR3 is TGTGCCAGCAGCCCGGGGGGGGCACTCTATGAGCAGTACTTC.

The rearrangement links TRBV6-1 to TRBJ1-5; unclear D gene. This CDR3 has 14 amino acids. Germline CDR1 is MNHNS and CDR2 is SASEGT. V gave up 2 bases and J gave up 0 bases, with 5 bases separating them. The CDR3 loop reads CASSEWISNQPQHF. CDR3 DNA: TGTGCCAGCAGTGAATGGATTAGCAATCAGCCCCAGCATTTT.

This clone appeared once. V and J are TRBV4-2 and TRBJ2-2, with D possibly called TRBD1 or TRBD2 (5 bases each). The CDR3 is 17 amino acids. The V end was cut by 1 base, the J end by 4 bases, with 16 bases between. Germline V CDR1 and CDR2: LGHNA, YNFKEQ. The CDR3 loop is CASSQGGNGAPTGELFF. The CDR3 DNA reads TGTGCCAGCAGCCAAGGGGGGAATGGGGCGCCCACCGGGGAGCTGTTTTTT.

The V call is TRBV29-1, the J call TRBJ1-1; 9 bases match TRBD1. The CDR3 sequence is 15 residues long. Germline V gene data show CDR1 as SQVTM and CDR2 as ANQGSEA. V lost 6 bases, J lost 7 bases, and 15 bases stayed unmatched. CDR3 bases: TGCAGCGTGCGGACAGGGGTCGCAGAGTACAATGAAGCTTTCTTT. It yields the protein CSVRTGVAEYNEAFF.

This sequence joins TRBV15 and TRBJ2-7; 7 bases fit TRBD1. The trim removed 4 bases at V and 9 bases at J, leaving 18 bases unmatched. The CDR3 has 16 amino acids. CDR1 LNHNV and CDR2 YYDKDF come from the germline V gene (reference sequence). CDR3 protein: CATSMHPGTVLGAQYF. The CDR3, as DNA: TGTGCCACCAGCATGCACCCAGGGACAGTACTGGGGGCGCAGTACTTC.